The clone carrying this T cell receptor beta chain showed up just a few times. Losses at the gene ends were 4 bases for V and 7 bases for J; bases not matched to a gene: 6. The CDR3 is 14 amino acids. Germline lookup yields CDR1 LNHNV and CDR2 YYDKDF (reference sequence). This sample is part of a study of OX40 agonist ivuxolimab in advanced cancers. Profiling relied on immunoSEQ multiplex PCR, and the TCRdb table lists in-frame clones only, not all of them. In the table there are about 39,000 clones, 75% to 85% of which are singletons. This rearrangement joins TRBV15 to TRBJ1-1, with TRBD1 matching over 10 bases. The sequenced sample was CD4+ or CD8+ T cells sorted from blood, obtained in a trial of the OX40 agonist ivuxolimab. This receptor was identified in an adult with an advanced solid tumor such as melanoma, head and neck, liver or kidney cancer. The CDR3 DNA sequence: TGTGCCACCAGCAAAAGGACAGGGGGAGGTGAAGCTTTCTTT. Protein sequence: CATSKRTGGGEAFF.